The 10 T cell receptor beta chains presented below share a single source sample, sequenced in a study of cytomegalovirus exposure and HLA in healthy donors. In the PCR, 60 Vbeta and 13 Jbeta primers were used. The repertoire was sequenced with immunoSEQ multiplex PCR; TCRdb's copy has only in-frame clones and lacks some. Of 90,000 to 110,000 clones in the sample, 76% were seen once. The specimen was PBMCs. These receptors were obtained from a woman in her 50s in good health and CMV-seropositive.

This clone was counted a few times. V is TRBV9 and J is TRBJ2-1; D is perhaps TRBD1 (5 bases). CDR1 is SGDLS, CDR2 YYNGEE, per germline. The CDR3 contains 15 residues. V dropped 3 bases and J dropped 3 bases, with 13 bases sitting between them. The CDR3 DNA reads TGTGCCAGCAGCGACCCAGAAGGGGTCTACAATGAGCAGTTCTTC. Protein product: CASSDPEGVYNEQFF.

The gene calls are TRBV6-6 and TRBJ2-3; D unresolved. Germline CDR1 is MNHNY and CDR2 is SVGAGI (reference sequence). This CDR3 comprises 12 residues. V shed 5 bases and J shed 3 bases, with 6 bases lying between them. Written as DNA, the CDR3 is TGTGCCAGCAGTCCCGCGACAGATACGCAGTATTTT. Its translation is CASSPATDTQYF.

The chain employs TRBV11-2 and TRBJ2-2; tentatively, D is TRBD2 (6 bases). This CDR3 has 15 amino acids. V lost 1 base to trimming and J lost 7 bases, with 13 bases between them. CDR1 and CDR2 from the germline V gene are SGHAT and FQNNGV. The CDR3 here is CASSLGTRGGGELFF. The CDR3 DNA is TGTGCCAGCAGCTTAGGCACCCGGGGAGGCGGGGAGCTGTTTTTT.

The chain couples TRBV19 to TRBJ1-5; maybe TRBD1 (5 bases). CDR3 size: 13 residues. V dropped 4 bases and J dropped 2 bases, with 6 bases sitting between them. Germline CDR1 LNHDA, CDR2 SQIVND (reference sequence). CDR3 loop: CASSTTGNQPQHF. CDR3 sequence (DNA): TGTGCCAGTAGTACGACAGGCAATCAGCCCCAGCATTTT.

The table lists this clone with a count of one. The chain couples TRBV19 to TRBJ2-3; weak D call: TRBD2 (6 bases). This CDR3 is built from 13 residues. CDR1 and CDR2 from the germline V gene are LNHDA and SQIVND (reference sequence). The V end lost 3 bases, the J end lost 6 bases, and 10 bases lay between the germline ends. CDR3 nucleotide sequence: TGTGCCAGTAGTATGGGGGGTGGCGATACGCAGTATTTT. Translating gives CASSMGGGDTQYF.

The V gene is TRBV5-1, the J gene TRBJ2-5, with 8 bases aligning to TRBD1. The CDR3 is 15 amino acids. V trimming: 0 bases; J trimming: 5 bases; junction bases outside the gene matches: 6. Per the germline V gene, CDR1 is SGHRS and CDR2 is YFSETQ. The CDR3 DNA is TGCGCCAGCAGCTTGGGGGCAGGGGGCGCGGAGACCCAGTACTTC. Amino acid sequence: CASSLGAGGAETQYF.

Only a few counts were recorded for this clone. The chain joins TRBV5-6 to TRBJ1-4; 8 positions agree with TRBD1. Germline assignment: CDR1 SGHDT and CDR2 YYEEEE. Losses at the gene ends were 4 bases for V and 2 bases for J; bases not matched to a gene: 4. The CDR3 spans 15 residues. The CDR3 protein is CASSQTGGTNEKLFF. CDR3 sequence (DNA): TGTGCCAGCAGCCAAACAGGGGGGACTAATGAAAAACTGTTTTTT.

Of note for this clone: One end of the junction varies from germline; a read error may be responsible. V gene TRBV7-7 combines with J gene TRBJ2-5, with 7 bases that match TRBD1. Germline CDR1 reads SSHAT; CDR2 reads FNYEAQ (reference sequence). The CDR3 consists of 14 residues. Written as DNA, the CDR3 is TGTGCTAGCAGCTTATCTTATTCAGGGGGGACCCAGTACTTC. Its translation is CASSLSYSGGTQYF.

The chain recombines TRBV11-2 with TRBJ1-5, with 7 bases that match TRBD1. The length of the CDR3 is 15 residues. After removal of 0 bases from V and 6 bases from J, the junction contained 5 bases not matched to a gene. The germline V gene encodes CDR1 SGHAT and CDR2 FQNNGV. CDR3: CASSLDQGGTQPQHF. The CDR3 nucleotides are TGTGCCAGCAGCTTAGATCAGGGGGGCACTCAGCCCCAGCATTTT.

The chain has TRBV18 and TRBJ1-4; 7 nucleotides agree with TRBD1. Germline V gene lookup returns CDR1 KGHSH and CDR2 LQKENI. The CDR3 is 14 residues long. V lost 2 bases to trimming and J lost 8 bases; unmatched junction nucleotides: 5. The CDR3 here is CASSPIRGDEKLFF. The CDR3 DNA follows: TGTGCCAGCTCACCAATCAGGGGGGACGAAAAACTGTTTTTT.